The text below deals with one T cell receptor (beta chain). Germline CDR1 reads MNHEY; CDR2 reads SVGAGI. V gave up 6 bases and J gave up 9 bases, with 14 bases separating them. The CDR3 sequence is 12 residues long. This sample was taken from a study of OX40 agonist ivuxolimab in advanced cancers. The overall study: Ivuxolimab, an antibody acting as an agonist of OX40 (CD134), was used to treat patients.

Some clones are missing from TCRdb's copy, which holds only in-frame ones; the method was immunoSEQ multiplex PCR. The table shows tens of thousands of clones, with approximately 87% occurring only once. This chain uses TRBV6-5 with TRBJ1-2, with D unclear. The specimen was CD4+ or CD8+ T cells sorted from blood, collected in a trial of the OX40 agonist ivuxolimab. The clonotype was recovered from an adult with an advanced solid tumor such as melanoma, head and neck, liver or kidney cancer. CDR3 protein: CASSPDKVSYTF. The CDR3 DNA reads as TGTGCCAGCAGCCCCGACAAGGTTAGCTACACCTTC.